These T cell receptor beta chains were read from a single sample in a study of T-cell reconstitution after alpha-beta-depleted transplantation in children. TCRdb processed the PCR reads anew with MiXCR; each CDR3 protein has one entry. The sample lists some 550,000 distinct CDR3 sequences; around 18% were seen once. The starting material was PBMCs from the stem cell graft donor, obtained from the stem cell graft. The receptors come from a human donor who donated a stem cell graft to a child with acute lymphoblastic leukemia. CDR3s include the opening cysteine and the closing phenylalanine or tryptophan. The D gene is left open where the match is weak. Expanded clones are given a class, and other clones once, few, many or no size at all.

d_call clone_size j_call v_call cdr3_aa cdr3_nt
TRBD1 - TRBJ2-7 TRBV29-1 CSVFAEGQVYYEQYF TGCAGCGTTTTTGCCGAGGGACAGGTCTACTACGAGCAGTACTTC
- - TRBJ2-1 TRBV12-3/TRBV12-4 CASSFVSNEQFF TGTGCCAGCAGTTTCGTTAGCAATGAGCAGTTCTTC
TRBD1 - TRBJ2-1 TRBV13 CASSAQGASFYNEQFF TGTGCCAGCAGCGCCCAGGGGGCTTCTTTTTACAATGAGCAGTTCTTC
- - TRBJ2-1 TRBV19 CASSISGYYNEQFF TGTGCCAGTAGTATCTCGGGATACTACAATGAGCAGTTCTTC
- many TRBJ2-1 TRBV7-8 CASSAGIIHNEQFF TGTGCCAGCAGCGCGGGGATAATCCACAATGAGCAGTTCTTC
TRBD2 - TRBJ2-1 TRBV2 CASATGTSGYNEQFF TGTGCCAGCGCAACCGGGACTAGCGGCTACAATGAGCAGTTCTTC
- few TRBJ2-7 TRBV6-1 CASSRQAFSYEQYF TGTGCCAGCAGCAGACAGGCCTTCTCCTACGAGCAGTACTTC
- few TRBJ1-5 TRBV10-3 CAISEGTPGNQPQHF TGTGCCATCAGTGAGGGGACCCCTGGCAATCAGCCCCAGCATTTT
- few TRBJ2-5 TRBV21-1 CASSALAGEETQYF TGTGCCAGCAGCGCCCTAGCGGGAGAAGAGACCCAGTACTTC
- - TRBJ2-7 TRBV5-1 CASSPEIRVSYEQYF TGCGCCAGCAGTCCTGAGATAAGGGTCTCCTACGAGCAGTACTTC
- - TRBJ2-7 TRBV5-1 CASSWVAGSSYEQYF TGCGCCAGCAGCTGGGTAGCTGGGAGCTCCTACGAGCAGTACTTC
- few TRBJ2-7 TRBV27 CASSRRGGGLYEQYF TGTGCCAGCAGCCGAAGAGGTGGAGGGCTTTACGAGCAGTACTTC
TRBD1 - TRBJ2-7 TRBV9 CASSVGGGQGGEQYF TGTGCCAGCAGCGTAGGCGGGGGACAGGGAGGCGAGCAGTACTTC
TRBD1 once TRBJ1-2 TRBV5-6 CASRNRGQGYGYTF TGTGCCAGCAGGAACAGGGGGCAAGGCTATGGCTACACCTTC
- - TRBJ2-2 TRBV4-1 CASSQAPGELFF TGCGCCAGCAGCCAAGCCCCCGGGGAGCTGTTTTTT
TRBD1 few TRBJ1-1 TRBV9 CASSVAAAGRGLNTEAFF TGTGCCAGCAGCGTAGCCGCCGCAGGGAGGGGGCTAAACACTGAAGCTTTCTTT
TRBD1 - TRBJ2-1 TRBV29-1 CSVERGLESYNEQFF TGCAGCGTTGAAAGGGGGCTAGAGTCCTACAATGAGCAGTTCTTC
- few TRBJ2-7 TRBV7-9 CASSLVGGQREQYF TGTGCCAGCAGCTTAGTCGGGGGGCAACGCGAGCAGTACTTC
TRBD2 - TRBJ2-1 TRBV5-1 CASSLALGRAYNEQFF TGCGCCAGCAGCTTGGCCCTCGGGAGGGCCTACAATGAGCAGTTCTTC
TRBD1 - TRBJ2-7 TRBV5-1 CASSWGQGVPYEQYF TGCGCCAGCAGCTGGGGACAGGGGGTACCCTACGAGCAGTACTTC
TRBD2 once TRBJ2-3 TRBV20-1 CSATGLAGTPYTQYF TGCAGTGCCACGGGACTAGCGGGCACCCCCTATACGCAGTATTTT
- - TRBJ2-6 TRBV6-1 CASTAGDSGANVLTF TGTGCCAGCACGGCCGGGGACTCTGGGGCCAACGTCCTGACTTTC
- - TRBJ2-1 TRBV3-1 CASSPQANEQFF TGTGCCAGCAGCCCCCAGGCCAATGAGCAGTTCTTC
TRBD1 few TRBJ1-4 TRBV5-5 CASSLEGAGSNEKLFF TGTGCCAGCAGCTTGGAGGGGGCTGGGTCAAATGAAAAACTGTTTTTT
- - TRBJ2-1 TRBV7-8 CASSIGRTDNEQFF TGTGCCAGCAGCATAGGAAGAACTGATAATGAGCAGTTCTTC
- - TRBJ2-7 TRBV29-1 CSVGGDSKQYF TGCAGCGTCGGAGGTGACAGTAAGCAGTACTTC
- few TRBJ1-2 TRBV7-9 CASSANSGSNYGYTF TGTGCCAGCAGCGCCAATTCAGGCTCTAACTATGGCTACACCTTC
TRBD2 - TRBJ2-1 TRBV3-1 CASSQDESGRWYNEQFF TGTGCCAGCAGCCAAGACGAAAGCGGGAGATGGTACAATGAGCAGTTCTTC
- - TRBJ1-4 TRBV10-3 CAISEAGGNEKLFF TGTGCCATCAGTGAGGCAGGCGGGAATGAAAAACTGTTTTTT
- - TRBJ2-3 TRBV20-1 CSARALELSPNPFTDTQYF TGCAGTGCTAGAGCCCTAGAATTGAGCCCCAACCCCTTCACAGATACGCAGTATTTT
- - TRBJ1-1 TRBV5-5 CASSLEDDSGTEAFF TGTGCCAGCAGCTTGGAAGACGATAGCGGGACTGAAGCTTTCTTT
TRBD2 - TRBJ2-3 TRBV27 CASSNPAGGDADTQYF TGTGCCAGCAGTAATCCAGCGGGAGGCGACGCAGATACGCAGTATTTT
- few TRBJ2-3 TRBV13 CASSQGAGTQYF TGTGCCAGCAGCCAAGGGGCAGGGACGCAGTATTTT
- - TRBJ2-1 TRBV20-1 CSARVGRGFRNNEQFF TGCAGTGCTAGAGTTGGGCGAGGGTTTCGGAACAATGAGCAGTTCTTC
- few TRBJ2-1 TRBV7-9 CASSFSGYEQFF TGTGCCAGCAGCTTCTCCGGCTATGAGCAGTTCTTC
TRBD2 few TRBJ2-3 TRBV3-1 CASSQVSPSLAGTDTQYF TGTGCCAGCAGCCAAGTTTCGCCGTCTCTAGCGGGAACAGATACGCAGTATTTT
TRBD2 few TRBJ2-7 TRBV4-1 CASSHELAGGSNEQYF TGCGCCAGCAGCCATGAGCTAGCGGGAGGGAGCAACGAGCAGTACTTC